The clone carrying this TCR beta chain occurred many times. Its antigen is not identified. This sample was taken from a study of Graves' ophthalmopathy and Graves' hyperthyroidism. Study overall: Peripheral blood (taken before any treatment) was collected at initial diagnosis.

Findings and caveats of the study: Ophthalmopathy could be told apart from stable hyperthyroidism by a 13-signature model (about 90% sensitivity, about 81% specificity). Blood also harbored most expanded thyroid clonotypes above 0.001 frequency.

The authors amplified TCR beta CDR3 regions from RNA transcripts. RT-PCR was first run with HTBI primers, then multiplex PCR in a second round. Using its own MiXCR run on the multiplex PCR reads, TCRdb lists one record per CDR3 protein. The data show over 650,000 distinct CDR3 sequences, with 35% to 50% seen just once and roughly 3.5% held by the top ten. This receptor was obtained from an adult man with Graves' ophthalmopathy. The specimen sequenced was peripheral blood.

The CDR3 protein is CAISGAGAGANVLTF. The CDR3 DNA is TGTGCCATCAGTGGGGCAGGGGCCGGGGCCAACGTCCTGACTTTC. The chain is built from TRBV10-3 and TRBJ2-6; tentatively, D is TRBD1 (6 bases). The V end was cut by 4 bases, the J end by 4 bases, with 11 bases between. Looked up from germline, CDR1 is ENHRY and CDR2 is SYGVKD. The CDR3 sequence is 15 residues long.